The rows below give T cell receptor beta chains drawn from one sample of a study of T cells in Graves' hyperthyroidism and ophthalmopathy. Each CDR3 protein is one row after TCRdb ran MiXCR on the multiplex PCR reads. The sample holds roughly 300,000 distinct CDR3 sequences, around a fifth seen once. Sequenced input: blood. These receptors all stem from a woman in her forties or fifties with Graves' hyperthyroidism. The CDR3 runs from the conserved cysteine through the conserved F or W. A D gene is named only where the DNA matches it firmly. Rows give clone size only sometimes, using once, few, many, or a class for an expanded clone.

J: TRBJ1-1; size: many; D: .; V: TRBV7-6; CDR3: CASSLGGFLMNTEAFF; DNA: TGTGCCAGCAGCTTAGGGGGGTTCTTAATGAACACTGAAGCTTTCTTT
J: TRBJ1-5; size: many; D: .; V: TRBV28; CDR3: CASSPMNGKNQPQHF; DNA: TGTGCCAGCAGCCCTATGAACGGGAAGAATCAGCCCCAGCATTTT
J: TRBJ2-5; size: many; D: TRBD1; V: TRBV6-5; CDR3: CASSYLGQGMGETQYF; DNA: TGTGCCAGCAGTTACTTGGGACAGGGAATGGGAGAGACCCAGTACTTC
J: TRBJ2-3; size: few; D: TRBD2; V: TRBV28; CDR3: CASSLFGGRRDTQYF; DNA: TGTGCCAGCAGTTTGTTTGGCGGGAGGAGAGATACGCAGTATTTT
J: TRBJ1-5; size: .; D: .; V: TRBV12-3/TRBV12-4; CDR3: CASSLLGRQPQHF; DNA: TGTGCCAGCAGTTTGTTGGGACGACAGCCCCAGCATTTT
J: TRBJ1-2; size: many; D: TRBD1; V: TRBV28; CDR3: CASSLFATGNYGYTF; DNA: TGTGCCAGCAGTTTGTTCGCGACAGGGAACTATGGCTACACCTTC
J: TRBJ1-2; size: many; D: .; V: TRBV6-1; CDR3: CASSLRGNGYTF; DNA: TGTGCCAGCAGTCTAAGAGGAAATGGCTACACCTTC
J: TRBJ1-1; size: few; D: .; V: TRBV5-1; CDR3: CASSLGAEFEAFF; DNA: TGCGCCAGCAGCTTGGGGGCAGAATTCGAAGCTTTCTTT
J: TRBJ2-7; size: many; D: TRBD2; V: TRBV6-2/TRBV6-3; CDR3: CASSRRTSGTYEQYF; DNA: TGTGCCAGCAGCCGTAGGACTAGCGGGACCTACGAGCAGTACTTC
J: TRBJ2-7; size: many; D: TRBD2; V: TRBV7-9; CDR3: CASSLNRGGYEQYF; DNA: TGTGCCAGCAGCTTAAATCGCGGGGGGTACGAGCAGTACTTC